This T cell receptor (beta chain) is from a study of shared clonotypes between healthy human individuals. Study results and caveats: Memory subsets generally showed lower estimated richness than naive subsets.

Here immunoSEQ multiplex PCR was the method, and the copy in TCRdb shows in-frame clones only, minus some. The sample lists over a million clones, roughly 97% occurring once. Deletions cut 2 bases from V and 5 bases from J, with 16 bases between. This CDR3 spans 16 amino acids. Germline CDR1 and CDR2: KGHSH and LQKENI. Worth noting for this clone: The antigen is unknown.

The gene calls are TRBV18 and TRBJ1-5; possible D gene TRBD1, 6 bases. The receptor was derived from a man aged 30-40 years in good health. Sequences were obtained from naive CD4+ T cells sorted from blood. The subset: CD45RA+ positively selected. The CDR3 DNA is TGTGCCAGCTCACCATTAAGGGGGGGCTGGGATCAGCCCCAGCATTTT. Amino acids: CASSPLRGGWDQPQHF.